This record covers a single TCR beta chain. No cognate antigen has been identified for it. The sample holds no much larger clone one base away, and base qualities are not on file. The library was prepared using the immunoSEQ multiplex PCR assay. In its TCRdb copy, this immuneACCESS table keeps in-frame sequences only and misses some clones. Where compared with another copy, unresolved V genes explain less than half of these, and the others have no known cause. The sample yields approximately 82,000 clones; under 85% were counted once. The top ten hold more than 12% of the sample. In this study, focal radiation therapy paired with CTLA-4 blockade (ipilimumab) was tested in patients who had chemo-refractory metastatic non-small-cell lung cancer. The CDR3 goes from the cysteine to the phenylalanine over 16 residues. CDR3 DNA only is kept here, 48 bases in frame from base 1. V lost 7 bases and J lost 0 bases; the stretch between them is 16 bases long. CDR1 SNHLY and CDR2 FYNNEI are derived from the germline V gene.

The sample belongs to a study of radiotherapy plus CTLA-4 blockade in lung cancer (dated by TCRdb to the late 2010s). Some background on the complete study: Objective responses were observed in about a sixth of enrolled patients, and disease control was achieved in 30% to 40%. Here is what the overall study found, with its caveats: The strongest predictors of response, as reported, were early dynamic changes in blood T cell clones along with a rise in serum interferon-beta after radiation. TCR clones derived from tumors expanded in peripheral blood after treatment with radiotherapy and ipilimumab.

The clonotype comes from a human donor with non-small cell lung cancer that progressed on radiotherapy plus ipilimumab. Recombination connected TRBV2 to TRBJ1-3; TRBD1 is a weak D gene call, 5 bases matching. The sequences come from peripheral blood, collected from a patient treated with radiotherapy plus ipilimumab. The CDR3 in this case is CASTPGHVSSGNTIYF. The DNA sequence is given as TGTGCCAGCACCCCCGGACACGTTAGCTCTGGAAACACCATATATTTT.